This TCR beta chain was profiled in a study of metastatic and nonmetastatic thyroid tumors. As for the study in general: For malignant and benign thyroid patients, tumor or nodule tissue and blood were the sources whose repertoires were compared.

How the authors handled the data: The study took CDR3 differences across clinicopathological groups and made a distant-metastasis classifier for papillary thyroid cancer from them. MiXCR re-clonotyped the PCR reads for TCRdb. The V and J calls follow TCRdb's processing rather than the paper's. The sample lists roughly 81,000 clones; around 9.1% were seen once. This clone was detected a few times. Its cognate antigen is unknown. Each patient went into thyroid surgery without having received any treatment. Study-wide findings and caveats: Reportedly, malignant thyroid tumors had significantly higher TCR beta diversity than benign nodules, in blood and tumor.

CDR1 and CDR2 from the germline V gene are DFQATT and SNEGSKA (reference sequence). CDR3 length: 14 amino acids. Trimming shortened V by 6 bases and J by 2 bases, and 16 bases separated the two germline ends. The TCR sequence derives from a female donor with papillary thyroid cancer or a benign thyroid nodule (not recorded which). Some clones in this sample may be carry-over from other donors' samples. Source material: blood. This sequence joins TRBV20-1 and TRBJ2-5; D is unclear. Written as DNA, the CDR3 is TGCAGTGCCCTCAGCGCGAACCGACAAGAGACCCAGTACTTC. Amino acids: CSALSANRQETQYF.